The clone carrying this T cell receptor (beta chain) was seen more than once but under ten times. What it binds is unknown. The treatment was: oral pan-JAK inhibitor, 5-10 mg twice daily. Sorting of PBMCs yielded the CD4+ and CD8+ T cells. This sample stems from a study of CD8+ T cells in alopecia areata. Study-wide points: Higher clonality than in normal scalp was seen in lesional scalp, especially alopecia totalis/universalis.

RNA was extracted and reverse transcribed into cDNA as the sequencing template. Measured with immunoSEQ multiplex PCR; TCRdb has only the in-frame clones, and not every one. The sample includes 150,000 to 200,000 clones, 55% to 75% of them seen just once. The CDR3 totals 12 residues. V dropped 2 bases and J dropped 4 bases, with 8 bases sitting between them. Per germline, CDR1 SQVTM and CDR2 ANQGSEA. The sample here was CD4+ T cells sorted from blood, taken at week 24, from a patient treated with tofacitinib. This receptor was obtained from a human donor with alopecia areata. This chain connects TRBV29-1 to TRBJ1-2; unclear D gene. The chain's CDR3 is CSVESTVYGYTF. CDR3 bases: TGCAGCGTTGAAAGCACTGTCTATGGCTACACCTTC.